This T cell receptor beta chain was obtained from a study of T cell responses to AZD1222 COVID-19 vaccine. Study-level information: Second-dose groups at about 4 or about 12 weeks were pooled.

Germline CDR1 reads MNHEY; CDR2 reads SVGEGT. Trimming removed 5 bases at V and 0 bases at J, with 10 bases between. This CDR3 is 15 amino acids long. Study-wide findings and caveats: A rise in Spike-specific TCR breadth and depth followed two AZD1222 doses. Reports indicate that nearly half of spike-specific TCRs are directed at unmutated variant regions.

Using immunoSEQ multiplex PCR, the repertoire was profiled, and TCRdb retains in-frame clones only, with some absent. The table has about 180,000 clones, 85% to 90% seen once; the top ten hold approximately 8%. Points on this clone: Its antigen is unknown.

V usage is TRBV6-2 or TRBV6-3 and J usage is TRBJ1-4; D is unresolved. The sample in question was peripheral blood, obtained on day 0 of AZD1222 vaccination. This TCR derives from an adult in good health. In nucleotides, the CDR3 is TGTGCCAGCAGTCGAGACCGTGCAACTAATGAAAAACTGTTTTTT. Residues: CASSRDRATNEKLFF.